This TCR beta chain was identified during a study of cytomegalovirus exposure and HLA in healthy donors. Findings of the study overall: TCR beta sequences reportedly predicted most subjects' HLA-A and HLA-B alleles accurately. High specificity and sensitivity for cytomegalovirus status were reported for the classifier.

This clone has only one observation. Its antigen is still unknown. Germline V gene data show CDR1 as SGHVS and CDR2 as FQNEAQ. CDR3 length: 16 residues. V shed 5 bases and J shed 4 bases, with 18 bases lying between them. The study ran its PCR with 60 Vbeta and 13 Jbeta primers. Measured with immunoSEQ multiplex PCR; TCRdb has only the in-frame clones, and not every one. This table holds 130,000 to 150,000 clones, approximately 80% found once. Sequencing was carried out using PBMCs. The rearrangement links TRBV7-8 to TRBJ2-1; D is undetermined. The clonotype originates from a man younger than 35 in good health and CMV-seronegative. The CDR3 sequence is CASSPRQRYTYNEQFF. The CDR3 DNA reads TGTGCCAGCAGCCCACGCCAGCGTTACACATACAATGAGCAGTTCTTC.